The rows below give T cell receptor beta chains drawn from one sample of a study of CD8 T cells in ankylosing spondylitis. TCRdb re-called the 5' RACE reads with MiXCR, one entry per CDR3 protein. The sample records 750,000 to 850,000 distinct CDR3 sequences, 12% being singletons. Sample: blood, either unsorted or a sorted T cell fraction (not recorded which). The receptor set was obtained from a male donor with ankylosing spondylitis. The CDR3 runs from the conserved cysteine through the conserved F or W. Fields, in order: V gene, clone size, D gene, J gene, CDR3 DNA, CDR3 protein. The D gene is left open where the match is weak. Only some rows state a clone size, as once, few, many or a class for expanded clones.

TRBV20-1	NA	NA	TRBJ1-1	TGCAGTGTTAACAGGGCCACTGAAGCTTTCTTT	CSVNRATEAFF
TRBV6-1	few	TRBD1	TRBJ1-6	TGTGCCAGCAGGAGGGGGCATAATTCACCCCTCCACTTT	CASRRGHNSPLHF
TRBV15	NA	TRBD1	TRBJ1-6	TGTGCCACCAGCAGGGACAGGGCTAATTCACCCCTCCACTTT	CATSRDRANSPLHF
TRBV4-2	NA	TRBD2	TRBJ2-7	TGTGCCAGCAGCTTTCGAACTAGCGGCTCCTACGAGCAGTACTTC	CASSFRTSGSYEQYF
TRBV7-8	few	TRBD2	TRBJ2-2	TGTGCCAGCACTCTCCGACGGGGGGCGAACACCGGGGAGCTGTTTTTT	CASTLRRGANTGELFF
TRBV5-1	few	TRBD2	TRBJ2-5	TGCGCCAGCAGCTTGGTTACCGGTAGTCTAGCGGGGGAGCAAGAGACCCAGTACTTC	CASSLVTGSLAGEQETQYF
TRBV18	many	TRBD1	TRBJ1-1	TGTGCCAGCTCATCAGACAGGGCGATGGCTTTCTTT	CASSSDRAMAFF
TRBV7-2	many	NA	TRBJ2-5	TGTGCCAGCAGCTTAACAGCACTCCCAGAGACCCAGTACTTC	CASSLTALPETQYF
TRBV20-1	NA	TRBD2	TRBJ2-1	TGCAGTGCTAGACTCCCGGGACTAGCGGGTCGGGATGAGCAGTTCTTC	CSARLPGLAGRDEQFF
TRBV9	NA	TRBD2	TRBJ2-1	TGTGCCAGCAGCCTCACTAGCGGGAGAAACCCATCAAGCTCCTACAATGAGCAGTTCTTC	CASSLTSGRNPSSSYNEQFF
TRBV12-5	few	TRBD2	TRBJ2-3	TGTGCTAGTGGTTTAGGCACTAGCGCAGATACGCAGTATTTT	CASGLGTSADTQYF
TRBV7-2	NA	NA	TRBJ1-1	TGTGCCAGCAGCTGGGGAGGGGCCAGGAACACTGAAGCTTTCTTT	CASSWGGARNTEAFF
TRBV20-1	few	NA	TRBJ2-4	TGCAGTGCTAGAGTGCGTCTGCTCTCCAAAAACATTCAGTACTTC	CSARVRLLSKNIQYF
TRBV5-1	NA	NA	TRBJ2-2	TGCGCCAGCAGGTACTCCGGGACTGACACCGGGGAGCTGTTTTTT	CASRYSGTDTGELFF
TRBV24-1	NA	NA	TRBJ2-5	TGTGCCACCAGTGATAACAGGGAGTCTAGGGAGACCCAGTACTTC	CATSDNRESRETQYF
TRBV12-3/TRBV12-4	NA	NA	TRBJ2-7	TGTGCCAGCAGCCTTCGGCATGGGAGCCCTTCCTACGAGCAGTACTTC	CASSLRHGSPSYEQYF
TRBV7-2	many	NA	TRBJ1-2	TGTGCCAGCAGCTTGAGGACAGCGGTCTATGGCTACACCTTC	CASSLRTAVYGYTF
TRBV10-3	few	TRBD1	TRBJ1-1	TGTGCCATCACGGCCGGGGACAGCAACACTGAAGCTTTCTTT	CAITAGDSNTEAFF
TRBV6-1	NA	NA	TRBJ2-5	TGTGCCAGCAGTGAGTTGGCCCCTTGGGTGGAAGAGACCCAGTACTTC	CASSELAPWVEETQYF
TRBV10-3	few	NA	TRBJ2-5	TGTGCCATCAGGCGGTCGGAGGGACAAGAGACCCAGTACTTC	CAIRRSEGQETQYF
TRBV7-2	few	TRBD2	TRBJ2-3	TGTGCCAGCAGCCCCCCGGGGGGGTTGGCAGATACGCAGTATTTT	CASSPPGGLADTQYF
TRBV20-1	few	NA	TRBJ2-5	TGCAGTGCTAAATACCCAAATATGGAGACCCAGTACTTC	CSAKYPNMETQYF
TRBV10-3	few	NA	TRBJ2-2	TGTGCCATCTCTCCTCGGGACCATAGGAACACCGGGGAGCTGTTTTTT	CAISPRDHRNTGELFF
TRBV6-5	NA	NA	TRBJ2-5	TGTGCCAGCAGTTTGACGCCGGACAGCCCCTCGGACTTC	CASSLTPDSPSDF
TRBV9	few	TRBD1	TRBJ1-5	TGTGCCAGCAGCACCGGACAGGTTCATCAGCCCCAGCATTTT	CASSTGQVHQPQHF
TRBV4-3	NA	TRBD1	TRBJ1-2	TGCGCCAGCAGCCATCCGGGGACAGTAAACGGTGGCTACACCTTC	CASSHPGTVNGGYTF
TRBV6-1	NA	NA	TRBJ1-2	TGTGCCAGCAGGCGGGGACTAGTGGATGGCTACACCTTC	CASRRGLVDGYTF
TRBV29-1	NA	NA	TRBJ2-1	TGCAGCGTTGAAAGGCTTTTAGTCGATGAGCAGTTCTTC	CSVERLLVDEQFF
TRBV20-1	few	NA	TRBJ1-2	TGCAGTGCTGGGGGAGGGTCTCGCCAGTGGGGCTACACCTTC	CSAGGGSRQWGYTF
TRBV11-2	NA	NA	TRBJ2-1	TGTGCCAGCAGCCACCGGAGTTTTCCCTACAATGAGCAGTTCTTC	CASSHRSFPYNEQFF
TRBV11-2	NA	TRBD2	TRBJ2-1	TGTGCCAGCAGTTATACTAGCGGGTACAGTAGTGAGCAGTTCTTC	CASSYTSGYSSEQFF
TRBV9	few	NA	TRBJ1-2	TGTGCCAGCAGCGTAGGGGGGGTGAGCTATGGCTACACCTTC	CASSVGGVSYGYTF
TRBV7-2	many	TRBD2	TRBJ2-2	TGTGCCAGCAGCTTAATTAGCGGGGGACGGACCGGGGAGCTGTTTTTT	CASSLISGGRTGELFF
TRBV7-2	NA	NA	TRBJ2-3	TGTGCCAGCAGCTCCACCACAGGGCCGAATTTT	CASSSTTGPNF
TRBV5-1	few	NA	TRBJ1-5	TGCGCCAGCAGCAGCGAGGGGTCTCAGCCCCAGCATTTT	CASSSEGSQPQHF
TRBV20-1	many	TRBD1	TRBJ2-5	TGCAGCGCACAGGGGGGTGGAGAGACCCAGTACTTC	CSAQGGGETQYF
TRBV7-9	few	NA	TRBJ1-1	TGTGCCAGCAGCTGGGACGGCCGGATGGAAGCTTTCTTT	CASSWDGRMEAFF
TRBV20-1	NA	NA	TRBJ2-5	TGCAGTGCCACCAACCTCCGGCAGACCCAGTACTTC	CSATNLRQTQYF
TRBV7-6	few	TRBD2	TRBJ2-7	TGTGCCAGCAGCTCGGGACTAGCGGGAGGATTAGCCTCCTACGAGCAGTACTTC	CASSSGLAGGLASYEQYF
TRBV30	few	NA	TRBJ1-4	TGTGCCTGGAGTGTAGGAGGGTCTGGTGAAAAACTGTTTTTT	CAWSVGGSGEKLFF
TRBV12-3/TRBV12-4	many	NA	TRBJ1-1	TGTGCCAGCAGTTTACAACCTAACACTGAAGCTTTCTTT	CASSLQPNTEAFF